Below, 21 T cell receptor beta chains from the same sample are listed, as sequenced in a study of T cells in localized non-small cell lung cancer. Some clones are missing from TCRdb's copy, which holds only in-frame ones; the method was immunoSEQ multiplex PCR. The sample gives about 70,000 clones, less than 90% of which show up once; 21% is in the top ten. Specimen: peripheral blood, collected before any cancer treatment. The receptors here all came from an older male donor with stage III squamous cell lung carcinoma.

The chain recombines TRBV29-1 with TRBJ2-7, with D possibly being TRBD2 (6 bases). Germline lookup yields CDR1 SQVTM and CDR2 ANQGSEA. V was cut by 6 bases and J by 1 base, with 19 bases left in between. The CDR3 contains 15 residues. The CDR3 sequence is CSVGPPGGNSYEQYF. In nucleotides, the CDR3 is TGCAGCGTGGGGCCGCCAGGCGGGAATTCCTACGAGCAGTACTTC.

The chain couples TRBV5-1 to TRBJ1-2; TRBD1 matches at 8 bases. Losses at the gene ends were 0 bases for V and 2 bases for J; bases not matched to a gene: 0. This CDR3 comprises 14 residues. Germline V gene sequence: CDR1 SGHRS, CDR2 YFSETQ. The CDR3 nucleotides read TGCGCCAGCAGCTTGGGACAGGGGAACTATGGCTACACCTTC. Translating gives CASSLGQGNYGYTF.

This chain links TRBV25-1 with TRBJ2-3, with D uncertain. The ends were cut back, 3 bases at V and 2 bases at J, with 6 bases in the middle. The germline gives CDR1 MGHDK, CDR2 SYGVNS. The CDR3 has 13 amino acids. CDR3 coding DNA: TGTGCCAGCAGTGAGTTGCCCACAGATACGCAGTATTTT. As protein: CASSELPTDTQYF.

This chain links TRBV5-4 with TRBJ2-1; TRBD2 aligns across 15 bases. The germline V gene has CDR1 SGHNT and CDR2 YYREEE (reference sequence). The V and J ends lost 4 bases and 6 bases, in that order; junction bases with no gene match: 2. The CDR3 loop spans 15 amino acids. CDR3 DNA sequence: TGTGCCAGCAGCCTGGGACTAGCGGGGGGCAATGAGCAGTTCTTC. Translation: CASSLGLAGGNEQFF. Full variable domain (missing parts from reference TRBV5-4 and TRBJ2-1): ETGVTQSPTHLIKTRGQQVTLRCSSQSGHNTVSWYQQALGQGPQFIFQYYREEENGRGNFPPRFSGLQFPNYSSELNVNALELDDSALYLCASSLGLAGGNEQFFGPGTRLTVL.

The chain combines TRBV6-6 with TRBJ2-3; 7 bases match TRBD2. From germline, CDR1 is MNHNY and CDR2 SVGAGI (reference sequence). This CDR3 has 15 amino acids. Germline trimming cut 4 bases from V and 6 bases from J; bases unmatched to any gene: 10. The CDR3 DNA follows: TGTGCCAGCAGTTCACGGGGGGTTGGGTCTGATACGCAGTATTTT. Encoded protein: CASSSRGVGSDTQYF.

This sequence joins TRBV19 and TRBJ1-4; 7 bases align to TRBD1. Per germline, CDR1 LNHDA and CDR2 SQIVND (reference sequence). V dropped 4 bases and J dropped 5; count of bases not matched to a gene: 10. The CDR3 covers 16 residues. CDR3 residues: CASSTGQPTLNEKLFF. In nucleotides, the CDR3 is TGTGCCAGTAGTACGGGACAGCCGACATTGAATGAAAAACTGTTTTTT.

This chain connects TRBV18 to TRBJ1-2; no clear D. Per germline, CDR1 KGHSH and CDR2 LQKENI. V shed 3 bases and J shed 4 bases, with 15 bases lying between them. The CDR3 is 15 amino acids. CDR3 protein: CASSPEMDGLYGYTF. CDR3 sequence (DNA): TGTGCCAGCTCACCGGAGATGGACGGTCTCTATGGCTACACCTTC.

The gene calls are TRBV7-6 and TRBJ1-2; no clear D. V was pared by 3 bases and J by 2 bases, with 10 bases between. Germline V gene sequence: CDR1 SGHVS, CDR2 FNYEAQ. The CDR3 has 14 residues. The CDR3 DNA follows: TGTGCCAGCAGCTTGGGAGACACCAACTATGGCTACACCTTC. Its translation is CASSLGDTNYGYTF.

V and J are TRBV7-2 and TRBJ1-6, with unresolved D. In germline, CDR1 is SGHTA, CDR2 FQGNSA. The CDR3 extends over 14 amino acids. Trimming took off 6 bases at V and 4 bases at J, with 10 bases between the two ends. The CDR3 loop is CASSTSPYNSPLHF. The DNA of the CDR3 is TGTGCCAGCAGTACAAGCCCTTATAATTCACCCCTCCACTTT.

V and J are TRBV7-9 and TRBJ2-4; D gene ambiguous. The germline V gene has CDR1 SEHNR and CDR2 FQNEAQ (reference sequence). This CDR3 is built from 16 residues. V lost 1 base and J lost 0, with 10 bases in between. CDR3: CASSLVGSVAKNIQYF. The CDR3 coding sequence is TGTGCCAGCAGCTTAGTCGGCTCGGTAGCCAAAAACATTCAGTACTTC.

V is TRBV5-4 and J is TRBJ1-3, with D possibly being TRBD1 (5 bases). The CDR3 is 15 amino acids. Trimming removed 5 bases at V and 3 bases at J, with 15 bases between. Germline CDR1 is SGHNT and CDR2 is YYREEE (reference sequence). The chain's CDR3 is CASRNQGAGGNTIYF. Here the CDR3 DNA reads TGTGCCAGCAGAAATCAGGGTGCCGGTGGAAACACCATATATTTT.

The chain carries TRBV6-6 and TRBJ2-1; D gene uncertain. Trimming removed 6 bases at V and 6 bases at J, with 3 bases between. The CDR3 has 10 residues. CDR1 is MNHNY, CDR2 SVGAGI, per germline (reference sequence). CDR3 coding DNA: TGTGCCAGCAGGCCCAATGAGCAGTTCTTC. Its protein is CASRPNEQFF.

V gene TRBV6-5 combines with J gene TRBJ1-5, with D possibly TRBD1 on 5 matching bases. The V end lost 6 bases, the J end lost 0 bases, and 12 bases lay between the germline ends. The CDR3 spans 15 residues. The germline V gene has CDR1 MNHEY and CDR2 SVGAGI. CDR3 region: CASRRQFNSNQPQHF. DNA of the CDR3: TGTGCCAGCAGGAGACAGTTTAATAGCAATCAGCCCCAGCATTTT.

V is TRBV11-2 and J is TRBJ2-7, with a tentative D call TRBD1 (5 bases). Germline lookup yields CDR1 SGHAT and CDR2 FQNNGV. Trimming removed 1 base from V and 6 bases from J, with 7 bases in between. The length of the CDR3 is 12 residues. The CDR3 coding sequence is TGTGCCAGCAGCTTAGTAGGGGTCGAGCAGTACTTC. It yields the protein CASSLVGVEQYF.

In its sample, this clone was seen once. V gene TRBV29-1 combines with J gene TRBJ1-3; maybe TRBD1 (5 bases). CDR3 length: 11 residues. Germline V gene sequence: CDR1 SQVTM, CDR2 ANQGSEA. CDR3 in DNA: TGCGTTGCAGGGTATGAAAACACCATATATTTT. Encoded protein: CVAGYENTIYF.

The chain has TRBV7-2 and TRBJ2-3; D gene ambiguous. With 5 bases removed from V and 2 bases from J, the gap between germline ends came to 14 bases. This CDR3 comprises 15 residues. Germline CDR1 reads SGHTA; CDR2 reads FQGNSA. CDR3 in DNA: TGTGCCAGCAGCCCCGAAGCCAGGTTCACAGATACGCAGTATTTT. This encodes CASSPEARFTDTQYF.

The chain carries TRBV7-3 and TRBJ2-2; no firm D call. V was pared by 1 base and J by 6 bases, with 6 bases between. Germline CDR1 is SGHTA and CDR2 is FQGTGA. The CDR3 runs to 13 residues. CDR3: CASSLIGSGELFF. The DNA of the CDR3 is TGTGCCAGCAGCTTAATTGGGTCCGGGGAGCTGTTTTTT.

The chain couples TRBV4-1 to TRBJ1-2; D possibly corresponds to TRBD1 (5 bases). With 0 bases removed from V and 5 bases from J, the gap between germline ends came to 16 bases. Germline V gene data show CDR1 as MGHRA and CDR2 as YSYEKL. This CDR3 is 16 amino acids long. CDR3 bases: TGCGCCAGCAGCCAAGATTTAGGCAGGGAGGGATATGGCTACACCTTC. This translates into CASSQDLGREGYGYTF.

The genes are TRBV27 and TRBJ2-2; D might be TRBD1 (5 bases). CDR3 size: 15 residues. Deletions cut 5 bases from V and 1 base from J, with 11 bases between. Germline loops: CDR1 MNHEY, CDR2 SMNVEV (reference sequence). The CDR3 sequence: CASSPYQGNTGELFF. CDR3 sequence (DNA): TGTGCCAGCAGTCCCTACCAGGGGAACACCGGGGAGCTGTTTTTT.

This chain links TRBV5-4 with TRBJ1-5; D gene unclear. The CDR3 is made up of 14 amino acids. The germline V gene encodes CDR1 SGHNT and CDR2 YYREEE (reference sequence). Trimming shortened V by 0 bases and J by 3 bases, and 7 bases separated the two germline ends. The DNA of the CDR3 is TGTGCCAGCAGCTTGGCCGGAATCAATCAGCCCCAGCATTTT. This sequence encodes CASSLAGINQPQHF.

This clone has just one count. V usage is TRBV29-1 and J usage is TRBJ1-6; D may be TRBD1 (5 bases). Germline V gene data show CDR1 as SQVTM and CDR2 as ANQGSEA. Trimming removed 4 bases from V and 6 bases from J, with 10 bases in between. The CDR3 loop spans 13 amino acids. CDR3 nucleotide sequence: TGCAGCGTTGCGCGGGACGGTAATTCACCCCTCCACTTT. Translated, it gives CSVARDGNSPLHF.